This TCR beta chain was identified during a study of metastatic and nonmetastatic thyroid tumors. Study background: Both malignant and benign thyroid patients supplied peripheral blood and tumor or nodule tissue samples, across which the repertoires of these patients were then compared. Study conclusions and caveats: Reported TCR beta diversity, measured in blood and tumor, was significantly higher for malignant thyroid tumors than for benign nodules.

All patients reached thyroid surgery having received no treatment beforehand. Notes on this clone: Its antigen is not known.

The junction had 13 bases not matched to a gene; V was cut back by 3 bases and J by 2 bases. The CDR3 contains 19 residues. Methods used by the authors: For papillary thyroid cancer, a distant-metastasis classifier was constructed from CDR3 differences observed across clinicopathological groups. TCRdb reprocessed the PCR reads using MiXCR. The V and J calls and clone size are TCRdb's, not the authors'. The table lists some 32,000 clones, about 20% of them singletons. Specimen: blood. The gene calls are TRBV12-3 or TRBV12-4 and TRBJ2-1, with 10 bases identical to TRBD2. The sequence was collected from a female donor with papillary thyroid cancer or a benign thyroid nodule (not recorded which). Some clones in this sample may be carry-over from other donors' samples. CDR3 bases: TGTGCCAGCAGTTTGGGTGCTAGCGGGGGAACATCCCCCTACAATGAGCAGTTCTTC. It translates to CASSLGASGGTSPYNEQFF.